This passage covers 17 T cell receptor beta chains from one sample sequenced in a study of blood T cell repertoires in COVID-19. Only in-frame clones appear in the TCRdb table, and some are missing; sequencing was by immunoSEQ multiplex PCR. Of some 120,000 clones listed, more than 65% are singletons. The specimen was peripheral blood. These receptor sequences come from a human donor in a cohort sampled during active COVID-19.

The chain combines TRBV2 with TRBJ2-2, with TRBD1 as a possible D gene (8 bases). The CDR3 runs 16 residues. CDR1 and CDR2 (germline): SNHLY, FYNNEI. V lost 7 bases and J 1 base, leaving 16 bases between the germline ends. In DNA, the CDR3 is TGTGCCAGCAACCACGGGGGGACAGGGAACACCGGGGAGCTGTTTTTT. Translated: CASNHGGTGNTGELFF.

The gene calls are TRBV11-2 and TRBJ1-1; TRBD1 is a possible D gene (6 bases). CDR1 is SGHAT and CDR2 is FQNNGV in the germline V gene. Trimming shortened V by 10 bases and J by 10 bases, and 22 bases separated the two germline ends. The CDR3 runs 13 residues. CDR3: CATVSFPGTRAFF. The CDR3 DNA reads TGTGCCACCGTCTCATTCCCCGGGACAAGAGCTTTCTTT.

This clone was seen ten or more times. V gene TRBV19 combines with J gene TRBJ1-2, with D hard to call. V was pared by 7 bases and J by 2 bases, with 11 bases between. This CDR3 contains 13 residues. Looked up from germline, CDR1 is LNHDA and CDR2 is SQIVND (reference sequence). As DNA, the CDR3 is TGTGCCAGTACCAAAGAGAGGAACTATGGCTACACCTTC. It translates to CASTKERNYGYTF.

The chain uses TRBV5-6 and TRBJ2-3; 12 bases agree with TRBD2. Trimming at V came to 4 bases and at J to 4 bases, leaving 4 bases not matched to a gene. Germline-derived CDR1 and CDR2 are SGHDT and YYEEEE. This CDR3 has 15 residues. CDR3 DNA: TGTGCCAGCAGCACCCTAGCGGGGGGGCCAGATACGCAGTATTTT. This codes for CASSTLAGGPDTQYF.

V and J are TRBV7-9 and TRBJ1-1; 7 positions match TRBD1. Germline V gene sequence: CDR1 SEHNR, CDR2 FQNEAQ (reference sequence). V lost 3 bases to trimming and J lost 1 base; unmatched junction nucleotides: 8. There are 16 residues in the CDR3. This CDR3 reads CASSFLRGQRNTEAFF. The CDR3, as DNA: TGTGCCAGCAGCTTCTTAAGGGGACAGAGGAACACTGAAGCTTTCTTT.

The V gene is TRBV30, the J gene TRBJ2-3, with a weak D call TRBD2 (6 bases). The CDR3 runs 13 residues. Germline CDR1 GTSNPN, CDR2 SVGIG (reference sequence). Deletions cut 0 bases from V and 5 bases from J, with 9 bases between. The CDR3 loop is CAWSVRLGDTQYF. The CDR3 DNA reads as TGTGCCTGGAGTGTAAGACTAGGAGATACGCAGTATTTT. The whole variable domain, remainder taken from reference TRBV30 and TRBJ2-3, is SQTIHQWPATLVQPVGSPLSLECTVEGTSNPNLYWYRQAAGRGLQLLFYSVGIGQISSEVPQNLSASRPQDRQFILSSKKLLLSDSGFYLCAWSVRLGDTQYFGPGTRLTVL.

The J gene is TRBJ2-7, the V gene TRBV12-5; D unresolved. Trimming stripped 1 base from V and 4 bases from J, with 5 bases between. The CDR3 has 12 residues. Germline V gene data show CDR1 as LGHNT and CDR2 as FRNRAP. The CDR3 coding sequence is TGTGCTAGTGGTTTGGCAGATTACGAGCAGTACTTC. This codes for CASGLADYEQYF.

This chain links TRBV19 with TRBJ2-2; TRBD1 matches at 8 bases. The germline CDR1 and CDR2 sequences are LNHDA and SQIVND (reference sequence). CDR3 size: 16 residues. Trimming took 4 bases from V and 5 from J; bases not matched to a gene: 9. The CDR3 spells CASSNTGTGRTGELFF. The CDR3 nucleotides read TGTGCCAGTAGTAATACCGGGACAGGAAGGACCGGGGAGCTGTTTTTT.

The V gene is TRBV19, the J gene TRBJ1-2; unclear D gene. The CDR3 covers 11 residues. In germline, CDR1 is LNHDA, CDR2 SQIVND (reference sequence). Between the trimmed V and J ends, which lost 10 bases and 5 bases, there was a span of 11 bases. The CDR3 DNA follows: TGTGCCACCCGCCGCCAGTATGGCTACACCTTC. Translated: CATRRQYGYTF.

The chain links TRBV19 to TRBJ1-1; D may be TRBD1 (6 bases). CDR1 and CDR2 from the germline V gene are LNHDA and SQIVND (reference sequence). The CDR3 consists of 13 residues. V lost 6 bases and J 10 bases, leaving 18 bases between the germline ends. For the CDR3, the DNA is TGTGCCAGTAGCGTCCCTGGGGGCCTTGGAGCTTTCTTT. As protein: CASSVPGGLGAFF.

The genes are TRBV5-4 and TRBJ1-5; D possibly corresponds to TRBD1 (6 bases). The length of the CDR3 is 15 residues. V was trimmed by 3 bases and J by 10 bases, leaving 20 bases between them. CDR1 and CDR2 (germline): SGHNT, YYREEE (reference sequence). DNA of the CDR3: TGTGCCAGCAGCTCGGGGGGCACGGGGCAAAGCCCCCAGCATTTT. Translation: CASSSGGTGQSPQHF.

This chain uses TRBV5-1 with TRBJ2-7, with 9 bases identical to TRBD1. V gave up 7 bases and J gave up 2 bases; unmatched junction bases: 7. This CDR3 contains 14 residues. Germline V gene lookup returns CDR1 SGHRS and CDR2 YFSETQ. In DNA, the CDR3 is TGCGCCAGCGAAAGGGGGGACAGGGCCTACGAGCAGTACTTC. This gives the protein CASERGDRAYEQYF.

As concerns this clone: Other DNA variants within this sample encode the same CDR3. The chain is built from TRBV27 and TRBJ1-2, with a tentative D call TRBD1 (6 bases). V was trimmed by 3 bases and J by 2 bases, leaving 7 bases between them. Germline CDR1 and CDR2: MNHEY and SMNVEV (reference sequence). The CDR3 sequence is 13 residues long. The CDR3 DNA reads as TGTGCCAGCAGTTTTAGGGGGAACTATGGCTACACCTTC. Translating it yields CASSFRGNYGYTF.

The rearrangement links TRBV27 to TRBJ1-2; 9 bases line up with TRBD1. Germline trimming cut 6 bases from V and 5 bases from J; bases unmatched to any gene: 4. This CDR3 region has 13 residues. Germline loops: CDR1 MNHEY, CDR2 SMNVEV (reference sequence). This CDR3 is CASSRDREYGYTF. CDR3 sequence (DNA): TGTGCCAGCAGCCGGGACAGGGAATATGGCTACACCTTC.

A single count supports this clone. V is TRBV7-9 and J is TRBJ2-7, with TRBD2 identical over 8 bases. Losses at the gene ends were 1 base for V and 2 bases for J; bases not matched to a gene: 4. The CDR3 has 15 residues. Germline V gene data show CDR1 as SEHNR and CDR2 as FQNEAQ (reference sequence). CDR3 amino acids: CASSLGLAPTYEQYF. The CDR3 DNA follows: TGTGCCAGCAGCTTAGGACTAGCGCCCACCTACGAGCAGTACTTC. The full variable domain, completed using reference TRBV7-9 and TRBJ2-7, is DTGVSQNPRHKITKRGQNVTFRCDPISEHNRLYWYRQTLGQGPEFLTYFQNEAQLEKSRLLSDRFSAERPKGSFSTLEIQRTEQGDSAMYLCASSLGLAPTYEQYFGPGTRLTVT.

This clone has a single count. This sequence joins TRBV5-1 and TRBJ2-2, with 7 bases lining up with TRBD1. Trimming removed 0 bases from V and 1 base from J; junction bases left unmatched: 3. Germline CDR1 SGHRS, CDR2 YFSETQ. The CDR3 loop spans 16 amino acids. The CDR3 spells CASSLAGQENTGELFF. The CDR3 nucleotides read TGCGCCAGCAGCTTGGCCGGACAGGAGAACACCGGGGAGCTGTTTTTT.

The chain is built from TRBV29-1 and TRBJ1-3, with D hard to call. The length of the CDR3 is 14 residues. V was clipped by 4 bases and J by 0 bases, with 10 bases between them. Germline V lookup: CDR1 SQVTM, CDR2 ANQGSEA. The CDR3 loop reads CSVAPAASGNTIYF. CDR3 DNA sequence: TGCAGCGTTGCCCCCGCGGCCTCTGGAAACACCATATATTTT.